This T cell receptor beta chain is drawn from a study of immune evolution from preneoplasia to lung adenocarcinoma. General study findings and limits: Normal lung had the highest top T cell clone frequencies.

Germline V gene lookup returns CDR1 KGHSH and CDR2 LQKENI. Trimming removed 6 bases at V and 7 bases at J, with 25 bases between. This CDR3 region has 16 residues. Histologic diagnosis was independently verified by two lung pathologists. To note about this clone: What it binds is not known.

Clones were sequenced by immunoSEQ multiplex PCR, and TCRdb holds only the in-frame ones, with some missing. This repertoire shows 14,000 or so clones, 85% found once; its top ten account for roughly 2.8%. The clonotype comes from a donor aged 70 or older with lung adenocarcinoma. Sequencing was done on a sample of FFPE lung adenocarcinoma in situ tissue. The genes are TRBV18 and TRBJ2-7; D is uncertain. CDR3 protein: CASSPRAGSTLGEQYF. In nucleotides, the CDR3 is TGTGCCAGCTCCCCTCGTGCTGGCTCTACCCTTGGGGAGCAGTACTTC.